The sequence of this T cell receptor (beta chain) was determined in a study of T cell repertoires and HLA-DP antigens. Looking at the study overall: Transduced HeLa cells presented HLA-DP to CD4+ T cells. Sorted CD137+CD4+ samples averaged around 200 ng DNA; pre-culture CD4+ samples, around 1,200 ng. General study findings and limits: Naive and memory CD4+ repertoires were not analysed separately.

Germline CDR1 SGDLS, CDR2 YYNGEE. There are 15 residues in the CDR3. V lost 0 bases and J lost 7; bases outside the gene matches: 7. The primer mix covered 54 TRBV segments and 13 TRBJ segments. The repertoire was sequenced with immunoSEQ multiplex PCR; TCRdb's copy has only in-frame clones and lacks some. The sample lists roughly 70,000 clones; around four fifths were seen once. Remarks on this clone: Its cognate antigen is unknown.

V and J are TRBV9 and TRBJ1-5; 7 bases are a match to TRBD1. Sequenced input: CD4+ T cells from PBMCs. The TCR sequence derives from a man aged 55-75 years in good health and CMV-seronegative. The CDR3 nucleotides read TGTGCCAGCAGCGTAGGAGGGCAGGGGGGACAGCCCCAGCATTTT. This codes for CASSVGGQGGQPQHF. Full variable domain (rest looked up from reference TRBV9 and TRBJ1-5): DSGVTQTPKHLITATGQRVTLRCSPRSGDLSVYWYQQSLDQGLQFLIQYYNGEERAKGNILERFSAQQFPDLHSELNLSSLELGDSALYFCASSVGGQGGQPQHFGDGTRLSIL.